This T cell receptor (beta chain) stems from a study of response to subunit inactivated influenza vaccine. TCRdb re-derived calls from the RT-PCR reads in MiXCR, one entry per CDR3 protein. The sample has 500,000 to 600,000 distinct CDR3 sequences; 11% are singletons. Germline-derived CDR1 and CDR2 are MDHEN and SYDVKM. Between the trimmed V and J ends, which lost 5 bases and 8 bases, there was a span of 20 bases. CDR3 length: 15 residues. These data also formed part of another study, on T cells expressing NK-cell markers. That source adds: The TCR beta cDNA came from 5'RACE template switching with UMIs.

The source material was PBMCs from blood, sampled on the day of vaccination. The V call is TRBV28, the J call TRBJ2-3; D tentatively reads TRBD1 or TRBD2 (5 bases each). The receptor was isolated from a man aged 50 or older who received an inactivated influenza vaccine. CDR3 sequence reads: CASSRNRGPDVTQYF. CDR3 DNA sequence: TGTGCCAGCAGTCGCAACCGGGGCCCAGACGTTACGCAGTATTTT.